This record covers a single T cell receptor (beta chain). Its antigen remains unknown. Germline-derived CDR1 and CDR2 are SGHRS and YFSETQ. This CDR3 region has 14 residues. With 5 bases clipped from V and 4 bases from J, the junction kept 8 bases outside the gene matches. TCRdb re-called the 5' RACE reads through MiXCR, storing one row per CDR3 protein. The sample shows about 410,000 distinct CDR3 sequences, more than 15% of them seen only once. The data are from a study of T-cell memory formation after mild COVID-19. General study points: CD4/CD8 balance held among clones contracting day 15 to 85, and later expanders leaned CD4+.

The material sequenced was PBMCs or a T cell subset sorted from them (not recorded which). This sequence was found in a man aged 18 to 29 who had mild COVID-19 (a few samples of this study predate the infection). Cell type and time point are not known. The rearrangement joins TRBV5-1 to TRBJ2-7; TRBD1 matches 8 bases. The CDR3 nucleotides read TGCGCCAGCAGACCCCTCGGGACAGGTTACGAGCAGTACTTC. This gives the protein CASRPLGTGYEQYF.